Below, 17 T cell receptor beta chains from the same sample are listed, as sequenced in a study of shared clonotypes between healthy human individuals. This table comes from immunoSEQ multiplex PCR, and its TCRdb copy is limited to in-frame clones, with some not included. Of 2 million to 3 million clones detected, 80% to 95% appear once; the ten largest clones hold about 0.38%. What was sequenced was naive CD4+ T cells from PBMCs. Subset noted: CD45RA+ positively selected. These receptors originate from a man aged 18 to 29 in good health. Some clones in this sample may be carry-over from other donors' samples.

The CDR3 here is CASSFYGTSGSYEQYF. DNA of the CDR3: TGTGCCAGCAGCTTCTACGGGACTAGCGGCTCCTACGAGCAGTACTTC. The chain uses TRBV5-6 and TRBJ2-7, with 11 bases fitting TRBD2. Germline CDR1 SGHDT, CDR2 YYEEEE. This CDR3 spans 16 amino acids. J was trimmed by 0 bases and V by 2 bases; bases with no gene match: 4.

Of note for this clone: The conserved phenylalanine or tryptophan normally closing the CDR3 is absent here, so this likely arose from a read error. Because the CDR3's place on the DNA is in doubt, the DNA is left out and the CDR3 is given as listed by TCRdb. This chain joins TRBV14 and TRBJ1-1. 13 amino acids form the CDR3, both terminal residues included. Germline V CDR1 and CDR2: SGHDN, FVKESK. The CDR3 sequence: CASSQDSGRGPLR.

V and J are TRBV6-1 and TRBJ2-7, with D hard to call. The CDR3 runs to 13 residues. CDR1 MNHNS and CDR2 SASEGT come from the germline V gene. The CDR3, as DNA: TGTGCCAGCAGTGAAGACCTACCCGGGTCGAAGGTTGTC. Translating it yields CASSEDLPGSKVV.

The chain uses TRBV6-1 and TRBJ1-6; 12 bases agree with TRBD1. The CDR3 has 17 residues. CDR1 and CDR2 from the germline V gene are MNHNS and SASEGT. With 4 bases clipped from V and 10 bases from J, the junction kept 11 bases outside the gene matches. The CDR3 DNA sequence: TGTGCCAGCAGTGTTCGGGACAGGGGGCCTATAGGATCACCCCTCCACTTT. Its translation is CASSVRDRGPIGSPLHF.

V is TRBV6-1 and J is TRBJ2-7; TRBD1 matches 9 bases. Germline CDR1 MNHNS, CDR2 SASEGT. J lost 5 bases, V lost 2 bases, and 1 base had no gene match. CDR3 length: 13 residues. The CDR3: CASSENRGHEQYF. In DNA, the CDR3 is TGTGCCAGCAGTGAAAACAGGGGGCACGAGCAGTACTTC.

For this clone: Other DNA sequences from this sample encode an identical CDR3 as well. The chain recombines TRBV6-5 with TRBJ2-7; D unresolved. V shed 6 bases and J shed 3 bases, with 12 bases lying between them. The CDR3 runs to 13 residues. CDR1 is MNHEY and CDR2 is SVGAGI in the germline V gene. In nucleotides, the CDR3 is TGTGCCAGCAGCTACGGTGGGCTCTACGAGCAGTACTTC. Translation gives CASSYGGLYEQYF.

The chain combines TRBV4-1 with TRBJ2-1; possible D gene TRBD1, 6 bases. CDR3 length equals 19 residues. V lost 3 bases, J lost 9 bases, and 30 bases lay in between. Germline CDR1 and CDR2: MGHRA and YSYEKL. As DNA, the CDR3 is TGCGCCAGCAGCCATCGACAACAGGGCGTTCGGGTAGGGGATAGTGAGCAGTTCTTC. As protein: CASSHRQQGVRVGDSEQFF.

V is TRBV12-5 and J is TRBJ2-1, with 15 bases fitting TRBD2. This CDR3 is 16 amino acids long. Trimming took 6 bases from V and 7 from J; bases not matched to a gene: 7. The germline gives CDR1 LGHNT, CDR2 FRNRAP. The CDR3 DNA is TGTGCTAGTGGACGAACCGGGACTAGCGGGAGGAATGAGCAGTTCTTC. It specifies CASGRTGTSGRNEQFF.

This chain connects TRBV4-3 to TRBJ2-5; perhaps TRBD1 as D (5 bases). Trimming left V 1 base short and J 2 bases short, with 5 bases between. The germline V gene has CDR1 LGHNA and CDR2 YSLEER. The CDR3 covers 13 residues. In DNA, the CDR3 is TGCGCCAGCAGCCAAGGACAGCAAGAGACCCAGTACTTC. Protein product: CASSQGQQETQYF.

V usage is TRBV21-1 and J usage is TRBJ1-1; the table assigns TRBD1, which was not confirmed against the DNA. TRBV21-1 is deemed a pseudogene. This CDR3 region has 15 residues. CDR3 amino acids: CASSRWGAVNTEAFF. The CDR3 bases are TGTGCCAGCAGCAGGTGGGGCGCGGTGAACACTGAAGCTTTCTTT.

This rearrangement joins TRBV7-3 to TRBJ2-5; 13 nucleotides agree with TRBD2. In germline, CDR1 is SGHTA, CDR2 FQGTGA. This CDR3 has 15 amino acids. Germline trimming cut 5 bases from V and 6 bases from J; bases unmatched to any gene: 6. CDR3 coding DNA: TGTGCCAGCAGCATCGGGACTAGCGGGATGAAGACCCAGTACTTC. This gives the protein CASSIGTSGMKTQYF. Complete variable domain (other parts from reference TRBV7-3 and TRBJ2-5): GAGVSQTPSNKVTEKGKYVELRCDPISGHTALYWYRQSLGQGPEFLIYFQGTGAADDSGLPNDRFFAVRPEGSVSTLKIQRTERGDSAVYLCASSIGTSGMKTQYFGPGTRLLVL.

The chain is built from TRBV7-9 and TRBJ2-2; TRBD2 aligns across 9 bases. Germline loops: CDR1 SEHNR, CDR2 FQNEAQ (reference sequence). V was pared by 6 bases and J by 2 bases, with 7 bases of the junction left unmatched. CDR3 length equals 16 residues. The CDR3 is CASRLSGSANTGELFF. CDR3 nucleotide sequence: TGTGCCAGCAGACTTAGCGGGAGCGCTAACACCGGGGAGCTGTTTTTT.

The chain is built from TRBV29-1 and TRBJ1-1; D not resolved. This CDR3 has 13 residues. The V and J ends lost 0 bases and 1 base respectively, with 6 bases between them. CDR1 is SQVTM, CDR2 ANQGSEA, per germline. This CDR3 reads CSVEDWGNTEAFF. CDR3 DNA sequence: TGCAGCGTTGAAGATTGGGGGAACACTGAAGCTTTCTTT.

The V gene is TRBV20-1, the J gene TRBJ1-1; unclear D gene. There are 11 residues in the CDR3. V was clipped by 5 bases and J by 7 bases, with 11 bases between them. The germline V gene encodes CDR1 DFQATT and CDR2 SNEGSKA (reference sequence). The CDR3 sequence is CSASDRVEAFF. CDR3 coding DNA: TGCAGTGCTTCCGACCGAGTTGAAGCTTTCTTT.

The CDR3 here is CASVPQDRGSSGELFF. In DNA form, the CDR3 reads TGTGCCAGCGTACCCCAGGACAGGGGCTCCAGCGGGGAGCTGTTTTTT. The V call is TRBV25-1, the J call TRBJ2-2; 9 bases map to TRBD1. CDR1 is MGHDK and CDR2 is SYGVNS in the germline V gene. This CDR3 contains 16 residues. V gave up 8 bases and J gave up 7 bases; unmatched junction bases: 14.

The chain joins TRBV6-5 to TRBJ1-2; possible D gene TRBD1, 5 bases. The V and J ends lost 6 bases and 5 bases respectively, with 13 bases between them. The CDR3 is 13 residues long. Germline-derived CDR1 and CDR2 are MNHEY and SVGAGI. The CDR3 DNA reads TGTGCCAGCAGAAGCGGGGGTCGGTATGGCTACACCTTC. As protein: CASRSGGRYGYTF.

The chain recombines TRBV5-6 with TRBJ1-1; D remains unclear. The CDR3 extends over 14 amino acids. Looked up from germline, CDR1 is SGHDT and CDR2 is YYEEEE. Trimming pared 1 base from V and 1 base from J, leaving 8 bases between. The CDR3 spells CASSLYQENTEAFF. CDR3 coding DNA: TGTGCCAGCAGCTTGTATCAGGAGAACACTGAAGCTTTCTTT.